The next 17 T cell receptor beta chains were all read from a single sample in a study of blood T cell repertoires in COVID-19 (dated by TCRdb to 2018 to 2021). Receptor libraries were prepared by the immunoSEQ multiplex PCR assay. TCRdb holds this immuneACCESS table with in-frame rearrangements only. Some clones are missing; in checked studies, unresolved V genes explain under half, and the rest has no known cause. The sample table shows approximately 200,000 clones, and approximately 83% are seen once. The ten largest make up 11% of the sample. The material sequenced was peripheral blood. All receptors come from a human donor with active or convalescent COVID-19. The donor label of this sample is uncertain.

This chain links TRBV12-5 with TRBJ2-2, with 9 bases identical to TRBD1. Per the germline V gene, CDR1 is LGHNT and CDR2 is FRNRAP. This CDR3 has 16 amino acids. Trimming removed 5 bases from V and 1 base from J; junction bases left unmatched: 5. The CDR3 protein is CASGPSGQGNTGELFF. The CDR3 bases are TGTGCTAGTGGTCCCTCGGGACAGGGGAACACCGGGGAGCTGTTTTTT.

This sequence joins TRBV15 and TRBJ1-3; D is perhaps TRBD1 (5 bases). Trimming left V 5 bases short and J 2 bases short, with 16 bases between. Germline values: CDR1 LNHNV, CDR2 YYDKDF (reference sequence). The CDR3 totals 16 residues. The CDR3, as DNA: TGTGCCACCAGCCGTAAGGGGTCAGGGACTGGAAACACCATATATTTT. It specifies CATSRKGSGTGNTIYF.

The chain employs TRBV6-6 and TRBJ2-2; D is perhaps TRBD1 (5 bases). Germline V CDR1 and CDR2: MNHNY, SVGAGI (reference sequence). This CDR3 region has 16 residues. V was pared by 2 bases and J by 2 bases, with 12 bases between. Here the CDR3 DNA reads TGTGCCAGCAGTTACCCCAGGGTCTCTAACACCGGGGAGCTGTTTTTT. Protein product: CASSYPRVSNTGELFF.

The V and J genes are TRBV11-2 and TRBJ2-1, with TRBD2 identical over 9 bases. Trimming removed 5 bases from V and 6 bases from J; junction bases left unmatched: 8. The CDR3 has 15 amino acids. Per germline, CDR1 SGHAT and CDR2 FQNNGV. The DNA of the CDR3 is TGTGCCAGCAGCCGAGCGGGGGGCCTGGGCAATGAGCAGTTCTTC. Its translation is CASSRAGGLGNEQFF.

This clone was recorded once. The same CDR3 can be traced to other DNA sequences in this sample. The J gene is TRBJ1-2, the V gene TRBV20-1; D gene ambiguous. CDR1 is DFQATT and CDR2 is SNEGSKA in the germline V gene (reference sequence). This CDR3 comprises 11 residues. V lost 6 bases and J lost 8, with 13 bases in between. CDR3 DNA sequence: TGCAGTGCCAGTCGGGTTGGAGGCTACACCTTC. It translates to CSASRVGGYTF.

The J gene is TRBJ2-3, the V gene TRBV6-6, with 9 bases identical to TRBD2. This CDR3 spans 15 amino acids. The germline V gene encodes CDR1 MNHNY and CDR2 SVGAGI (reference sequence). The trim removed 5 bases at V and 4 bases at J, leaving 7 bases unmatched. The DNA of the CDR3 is TGTGCCAGCAGTCCGAGCGGGGGGAAGGCAGATACGCAGTATTTT. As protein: CASSPSGGKADTQYF.

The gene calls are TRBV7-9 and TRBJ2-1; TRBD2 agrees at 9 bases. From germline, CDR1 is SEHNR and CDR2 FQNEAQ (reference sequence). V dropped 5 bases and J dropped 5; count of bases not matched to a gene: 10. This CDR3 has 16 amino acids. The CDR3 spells CASSPSWAGGDNEQFF. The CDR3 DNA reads TGTGCCAGCAGCCCCTCGTGGGCGGGAGGGGACAATGAGCAGTTCTTC.

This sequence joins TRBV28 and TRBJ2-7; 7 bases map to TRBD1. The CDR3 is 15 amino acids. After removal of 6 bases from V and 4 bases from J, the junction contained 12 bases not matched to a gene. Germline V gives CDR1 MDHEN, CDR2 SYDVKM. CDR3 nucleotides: TGTGCCAGCAGCCACGACGGGACAGAAGGGTACGAGCAGTACTTC. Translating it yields CASSHDGTEGYEQYF.

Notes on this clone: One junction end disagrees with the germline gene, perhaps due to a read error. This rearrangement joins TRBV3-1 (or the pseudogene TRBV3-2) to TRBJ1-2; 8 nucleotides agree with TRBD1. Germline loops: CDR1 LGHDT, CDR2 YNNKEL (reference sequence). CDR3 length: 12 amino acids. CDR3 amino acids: CASSQGRGQGEF. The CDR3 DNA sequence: TGTGCCAGCAGCCAAGGGCGAGGACAGGGAGAGTTC.

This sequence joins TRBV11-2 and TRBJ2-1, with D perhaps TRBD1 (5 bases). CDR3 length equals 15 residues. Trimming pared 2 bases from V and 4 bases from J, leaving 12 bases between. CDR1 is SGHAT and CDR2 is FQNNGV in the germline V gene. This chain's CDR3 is CASSLLVRGYNEQFF. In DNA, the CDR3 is TGTGCCAGCAGCTTACTAGTTAGGGGTTACAATGAGCAGTTCTTC.

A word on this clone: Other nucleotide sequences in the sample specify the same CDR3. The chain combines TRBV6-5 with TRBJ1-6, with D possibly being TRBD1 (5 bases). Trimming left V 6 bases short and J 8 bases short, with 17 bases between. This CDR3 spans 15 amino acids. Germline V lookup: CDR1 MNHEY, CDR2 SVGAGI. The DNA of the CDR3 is TGTGCCAGCAGCGGGGGGGGGACCGTAGATTCACCCCTCCACTTT. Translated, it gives CASSGGGTVDSPLHF.

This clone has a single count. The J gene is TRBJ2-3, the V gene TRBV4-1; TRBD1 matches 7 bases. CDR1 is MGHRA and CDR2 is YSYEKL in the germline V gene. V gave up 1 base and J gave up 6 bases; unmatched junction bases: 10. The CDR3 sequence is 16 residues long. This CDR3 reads CASSQGQGYRGDTQYF. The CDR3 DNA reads TGCGCCAGCAGCCAAGGACAGGGCTACCGAGGGGATACGCAGTATTTT.

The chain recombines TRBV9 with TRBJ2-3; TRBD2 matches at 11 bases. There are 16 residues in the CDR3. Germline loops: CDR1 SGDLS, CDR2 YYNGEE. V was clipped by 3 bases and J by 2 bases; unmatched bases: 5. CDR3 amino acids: CASSGRLAGNTDTQYF. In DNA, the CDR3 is TGTGCCAGCAGCGGACGACTAGCGGGGAACACAGATACGCAGTATTTT.

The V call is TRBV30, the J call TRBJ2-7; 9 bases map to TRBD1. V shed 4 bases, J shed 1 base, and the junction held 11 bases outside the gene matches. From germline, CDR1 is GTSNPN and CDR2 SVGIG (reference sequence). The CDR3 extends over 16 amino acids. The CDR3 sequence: CAWMSVPGQGSYEQYF. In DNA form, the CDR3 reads TGTGCCTGGATGTCTGTTCCGGGACAGGGATCCTACGAGCAGTACTTC.

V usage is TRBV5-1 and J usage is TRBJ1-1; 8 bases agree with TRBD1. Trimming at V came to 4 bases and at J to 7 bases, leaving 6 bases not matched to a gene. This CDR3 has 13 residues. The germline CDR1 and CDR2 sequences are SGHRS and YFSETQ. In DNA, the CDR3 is TGCGCCAGCAGCGAGTTAGACAGGGGTGAAGCTTTCTTT. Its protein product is CASSELDRGEAFF.

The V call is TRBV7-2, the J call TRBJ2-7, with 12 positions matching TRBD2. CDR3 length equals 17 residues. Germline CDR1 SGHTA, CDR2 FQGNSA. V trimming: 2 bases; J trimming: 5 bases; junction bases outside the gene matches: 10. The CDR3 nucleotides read TGTGCCAGCAGCTTAACCCGGACTAGCGGGGTCCTCAACGAGCAGTACTTC. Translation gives CASSLTRTSGVLNEQYF.

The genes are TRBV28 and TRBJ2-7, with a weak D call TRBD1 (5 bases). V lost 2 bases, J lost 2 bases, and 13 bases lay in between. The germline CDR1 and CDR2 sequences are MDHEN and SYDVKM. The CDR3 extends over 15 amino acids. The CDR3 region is CASSLLTGRTYEQYF. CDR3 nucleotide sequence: TGTGCCAGCAGTTTACTCACAGGAAGGACCTACGAGCAGTACTTC. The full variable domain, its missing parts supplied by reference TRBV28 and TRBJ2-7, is DVKVTQSSRYLVKRTGEKVFLECVQDMDHENMFWYRQDPGLGLRLIYFSYDVKMKEKGDIPEGYSVSREKKERFSLILESASTNQTSMYLCASSLLTGRTYEQYFGPGTRLTVT.